This T cell receptor (beta chain) was obtained from a study of T cell changes during pregnancy in multiple sclerosis. Method: immunoSEQ multiplex PCR; TCRdb's copy keeps in-frame clones and lacks some. This sample has 70,000 to 75,000 clones; 80% to 90% occur once, and the top ten carry 3% to 3.5%. This CDR3 comprises 14 residues. CDR1 is LGHNT and CDR2 is FRNRAP in the germline V gene. Trimming left V 3 bases short and J 7 bases short, with 16 bases between. Source: peripheral blood, taken before pregnancy. The receptor was isolated from a female donor with multiple sclerosis, enrolled in a pregnancy study. The chain joins TRBV12-5 to TRBJ2-7, with TRBD1 as a possible D gene (5 bases). The CDR3 sequence: CASGLVGLLREQYF. CDR3 nucleotides: TGTGCTAGTGGTTTAGTGGGGCTGCTGCGGGAGCAGTACTTC.